The clone carrying this TCR beta chain was counted many times. Its antigen is still unknown. V shed 5 bases and J 6 bases; nucleotides not matched to a gene: 7. Germline assignment: CDR1 MNHEY and CDR2 SVGAGI. The CDR3 is made up of 14 amino acids. The library protocol tagged individual cDNA molecules with unique molecular identifiers. TCRdb used MiXCR to reprocess the 5' RACE reads, holding one entry per CDR3 protein. This repertoire shows 25,000 to 35,000 distinct CDR3 sequences, about 6% found once; its top ten account for 10% to 15%. The source of the sample is a study of early T cells in non-severe SARS-CoV-2 infection. About the research overall: The authors sequenced bulk RNA from unsorted whole blood, leaving chains unpaired. Study-level points and caveats: Comparison of clonotypes with VDJdb favored anti-spike CD8 responses while missing private and CD4 specificities.

The sample consisted of whole blood. This receptor was obtained from an adult who was a healthcare worker with PCR-confirmed SARS-CoV-2 infection or an uninfected control (not recorded which). The chain uses TRBV6-5 and TRBJ2-1; 7 positions match TRBD1. DNA of the CDR3: TGTGCCAGCAGTAGACAGGGCGGTGGCAATGAGCAGTTCTTC. Its translation: CASSRQGGGNEQFF.